These 17 T cell receptor beta chains originate from one sample sequenced in a study of identical twins. Each CDR3 protein gets one entry after TCRdb re-called the 5' RACE reads with MiXCR. The sample has about 920,000 distinct CDR3 sequences; approximately 13% are singletons. These data were likewise used in another study, on yellow fever vaccine responses in identical twins.

The sequenced sample consisted of PBMCs. The receptors derive from a young woman in good health.

The rearrangement links TRBV5-1 to TRBJ2-5; TRBD2 agrees at 11 bases. J lost 4 bases, V lost 4 bases, and 12 bases had no gene match. The CDR3 has 17 amino acids. CDR1 is SGHRS, CDR2 YFSETQ, per germline. CDR3 bases: TGCGCCAGCAGCCCCGGGACTAGCGGACCTAGAGGAGAGACCCAGTACTTC. Amino acids: CASSPGTSGPRGETQYF.

The chain has TRBV10-1 and TRBJ2-3, with 7 bases fitting TRBD2. The germline V gene has CDR1 WNHNN and CDR2 SYGVQD (reference sequence). V gave up 2 bases and J gave up 4 bases; unmatched junction bases: 6. This CDR3 spans 15 amino acids. The CDR3 nucleotides read TGCGCCAGCAGTGAGAGCCCGAGCGGGGCAGATACGCAGTATTTT. This translates into CASSESPSGADTQYF.

This clonotype was detected only a few times. The chain combines TRBV3-1 with TRBJ2-1, with D unclear. Looked up from germline, CDR1 is LGHDT and CDR2 is YNNKEL (reference sequence). The V gene lost 0 bases and the J gene lost 7 bases, with 10 bases spanning the gap. This CDR3 is built from 14 residues. The CDR3 loop reads CASSQDYKDNEQFF. CDR3 in DNA: TGTGCCAGCAGCCAAGATTATAAGGATAATGAGCAGTTCTTC.

The V gene is TRBV9, the J gene TRBJ2-3; 10 bases agree with TRBD1. The germline V gene encodes CDR1 SGDLS and CDR2 YYNGEE. The CDR3 consists of 17 residues. The J segment lost 5 bases and the V segment lost 4 bases, leaving 13 bases of the junction unmatched. The CDR3 bases are TGTGCCAGCAGCTCCTTCATCCGGGACAGGGGTAAAGATACGCAGTATTTT. Protein: CASSSFIRDRGKDTQYF.

The chain carries TRBV12-5 and TRBJ1-1; TRBD1 is a possible D gene (5 bases). This CDR3 has 14 amino acids. V dropped 5 bases and J dropped 1 base, with 11 bases sitting between them. In germline, CDR1 is LGHNT, CDR2 FRNRAP. The DNA for the CDR3 is TGTGCTAGTGGTACCTTCGGACAGAACACTGAAGCTTTCTTT. Translating it yields CASGTFGQNTEAFF.

This clonotype was picked up a small number of times. J is TRBJ2-7 and V is TRBV24-1; 8 bases are shared with TRBD1. The V gene's germline CDR1 is KGHDR and CDR2 SFDVKD. The CDR3 is made up of 17 amino acids. Trimming at V came to 4 bases and at J to 6 bases, leaving 16 bases not matched to a gene. DNA of the CDR3: TGTGCCACCAGTGACCCCCGGCATGGACAGGGTATCGGCGAGCAGTACTTC. Protein: CATSDPRHGQGIGEQYF.

The chain recombines TRBV5-1 with TRBJ1-1; D may be TRBD1 (5 bases). This CDR3 has 15 residues. Germline-derived CDR1 and CDR2 are SGHRS and YFSETQ. V lost 1 base, J lost 5 bases, and 15 bases lay in between. This CDR3 is CASSLTGQVVTEAFF. For the CDR3, the DNA is TGCGCCAGCAGCTTGACGGGGCAGGTGGTTACTGAAGCTTTCTTT.

This clonotype has more than one count but fewer than ten. The J gene is TRBJ2-1, the V gene TRBV4-1; maybe TRBD2 (5 bases). Germline loops: CDR1 MGHRA, CDR2 YSYEKL. The germline V and J ends were trimmed by 4 bases and 9 bases, with 13 bases remaining between them. The CDR3 consists of 13 residues. In DNA, the CDR3 is TGCGCCAGCAGCCCCCGGGCGGGTGGTGAGCAGTTCTTC. Translating gives CASSPRAGGEQFF.

This clonotype was counted between two and nine times. The rearrangement joins TRBV5-8 to TRBJ2-5; 8 bases agree with TRBD2. This CDR3 has 13 residues. Germline assignment: CDR1 SGHTS and CDR2 YDEGEE. Unmatched junction bases numbered 5, after V lost 4 bases and J lost 6 bases. CDR3 loop: CASSEGLVKTQYF. The CDR3, as DNA: TGTGCCAGCAGCGAGGGACTAGTAAAGACCCAGTACTTC. Using reference TRBV5-8 and TRBJ2-5 for the parts outside the CDR3, the full variable domain is EAGVTQSPTHLIKTRGQQATLRCSPISGHTSVYWYQQALGLGLQFLLWYDEGEERNRGNFPPRFSGRQFPNYSSELNVNALELEDSALYLCASSEGLVKTQYFGPGTRLLVL.

This clonotype was observed a few times. The V call is TRBV20-1, the J call TRBJ1-6; D uncertain. Germline assignment: CDR1 DFQATT and CDR2 SNEGSKA (reference sequence). Trimming cost V 3 bases and J 4 bases, with 4 bases left between them. The CDR3 extends over 12 amino acids. This CDR3 is CSAREYNSPLHF. Here the CDR3 DNA reads TGCAGTGCTAGGGAATATAATTCACCCCTCCACTTT.

This clonotype was observed a few times. The chain uses TRBV7-2 and TRBJ1-1; D is unclear. The CDR3 runs 12 residues. Between the trimmed V and J ends, which lost 5 bases and 6 bases, there was a span of 10 bases. Per the germline V gene, CDR1 is SGHTA and CDR2 is FQGNSA. CDR3: CASSPPLSEAFF. The CDR3 DNA is TGTGCCAGCAGCCCGCCCCTGTCTGAAGCTTTCTTT.

This rearrangement joins TRBV3-1 to TRBJ2-5; D gene ambiguous. This CDR3 contains 14 residues. Trimming shortened V by 0 bases and J by 4 bases, and 9 bases separated the two germline ends. Germline V gene sequence: CDR1 LGHDT, CDR2 YNNKEL (reference sequence). CDR3 region: CASSQEQIRETQYF. CDR3 bases: TGTGCCAGCAGCCAAGAACAGATTCGAGAGACCCAGTACTTC.

This clonotype has only a few counts. The CDR3 spells CASSQADREGSPLHF. The DNA of the CDR3 is TGTGCCAGCAGCCAAGCTGACAGGGAGGGTTCACCCCTCCACTTT. The J gene is TRBJ1-6, the V gene TRBV3-1; 7 bases match TRBD1. Germline V gene lookup returns CDR1 LGHDT and CDR2 YNNKEL (reference sequence). This CDR3 has 15 residues. The V segment lost 1 base and the J segment 9 bases; nucleotides outside the gene matches: 6.

This clonotype came up a few times. V gene TRBV2 combines with J gene TRBJ1-2, with D possibly matching TRBD1 (5 bases). Germline V gene data show CDR1 as SNHLY and CDR2 as FYNNEI. The V gene lost 6 bases and the J gene lost 5 bases, with 13 bases spanning the gap. The CDR3 is 13 residues long. CDR3 amino acids: CASRLTERYGYTF. The CDR3 DNA follows: TGTGCCAGCAGGTTGACAGAGAGATATGGCTACACCTTC.

This clonotype has more than one count but fewer than ten. The chain links TRBV9 to TRBJ2-5; 7 positions match TRBD1. Germline assignment: CDR1 SGDLS and CDR2 YYNGEE. The CDR3 runs to 17 residues. With V trimmed by 0 bases and J by 5 bases, 13 bases remained unmatched. The CDR3, as DNA: TGTGCCAGCAGCGTAGTCGACCTGACAGGGATATGTGAGACCCAGTACTTC. This codes for CASSVVDLTGICETQYF.

This clonotype was seen ten or more times. The chain has TRBV20-1 and TRBJ1-1; D is uncertain. Germline V gene sequence: CDR1 DFQATT, CDR2 SNEGSKA (reference sequence). CDR3 length equals 15 residues. The ends were cut back, 0 bases at V and 3 bases at J, with 14 bases in the middle. Written as DNA, the CDR3 is TGCAGTGCTAGAGATCTTATCGGCGGGTACACTGAAGCTTTCTTT. The encoded protein is CSARDLIGGYTEAFF.

This chain links TRBV5-1 with TRBJ1-1, with no clear D. CDR3 size: 15 residues. Germline V gene data show CDR1 as SGHRS and CDR2 as YFSETQ. Between the trimmed V and J ends, which lost 0 bases and 0 bases, there was a span of 9 bases. The CDR3 DNA follows: TGCGCCAGCAGCTTGGAGCCAGAGGTGAACACTGAAGCTTTCTTT. It specifies CASSLEPEVNTEAFF.